Each of the 25 T cell receptor beta chains below was sequenced from the same sample in a study of Ad26.COV2.S vaccination and SARS-CoV-2 variants. Data came from immunoSEQ multiplex PCR; TCRdb stores just in-frame clones and leaves some out. The profile covers hundreds of thousands of clones, with 89% appearing a single time and roughly 2.5% taken by the ten largest. Stated treatment: 15 to 20 received Ad26.COV2.S at low or high dose, single or two shots; several received placebo; per-sample allocation not given. Day 63 after the first injection of vaccine or placebo was the sampling time. The source was peripheral blood, collected in a trial of Ad26.COV2.S vaccine versus placebo. These receptors came from a person between 18 and 65 years old who received the Ad26.COV2.S COVID-19 vaccine or a placebo.

The gene calls are TRBV10-3 and TRBJ1-1; D unclear. Per the germline V gene, CDR1 is ENHRY and CDR2 is SYGVKD. This CDR3 comprises 13 residues. Trimming took 9 bases from V and 0 from J, leaving 11 bases between them. CDR3: CAMATELNTEAFF. CDR3 nucleotide sequence: TGTGCCATGGCGACGGAGTTGAACACTGAAGCTTTCTTT.

The rearrangement links TRBV28 to TRBJ1-2; D is perhaps TRBD1 (6 bases). This CDR3 is 15 amino acids long. Germline loops: CDR1 MDHEN, CDR2 SYDVKM. Trimming shortened V by 1 base and J by 5 bases, and 14 bases separated the two germline ends. The CDR3 nucleotides read TGTGCCAGCAGTTTATCTCCGGGGGCAAGGTATGGCTACACCTTC. It translates to CASSLSPGARYGYTF.

The chain has TRBV29-1 and TRBJ1-2, with D unclear. V was trimmed by 3 bases and J by 8 bases, leaving 13 bases between them. From germline, CDR1 is SQVTM and CDR2 ANQGSEA. CDR3 length: 12 amino acids. The CDR3 protein is CSVEVSVRGYTF. CDR3 nucleotide sequence: TGCAGCGTTGAGGTGTCGGTTCGCGGCTACACCTTC.

The J gene is TRBJ1-1, the V gene TRBV11-2; D gene unclear. CDR3 length: 15 residues. Trimming cost V 6 bases and J 5 bases, with 19 bases left between them. Germline CDR1 and CDR2: SGHAT and FQNNGV. CDR3 in DNA: TGTGCCAGCAGAGTCACAAGGACGGACCCAACTGAAGCTTTCTTT. Residues: CASRVTRTDPTEAFF.

This clone was seen more than once but under ten times. At one end the junction does not follow the germline gene, possibly because of a read error. This chain links TRBV19 with TRBJ1-5; D may be TRBD1 (6 bases). Looked up from germline, CDR1 is LNHDA and CDR2 is SQIVND (reference sequence). The CDR3 has 14 residues. DNA of the CDR3: TGTGCCAGTAGTATATTCAAAAGCGCGCCAGGGGCCATTTTT. This translates into CASSIFKSAPGAIF.

This clone was found once. The V and J genes are TRBV3-1 (or the pseudogene TRBV3-2) and TRBJ2-1; 8 positions agree with TRBD2. Germline CDR1 reads LGHDT; CDR2 reads YNNKEL (reference sequence). The CDR3 length is 14 residues. Trimming at V came to 6 bases and at J to 8 bases, leaving 9 bases not matched to a gene. Here the CDR3 reads CASSRGLGVDEQFF. The CDR3 bases are TGTGCCAGCAGTCGGGGACTAGGTGTGGATGAGCAGTTCTTC.

The CDR3 loop reads CASSPTGTSGRGTQYF. CDR3 nucleotide sequence: TGTGCCAGCTCACCAACCGGGACTAGCGGGAGAGGGACCCAGTACTTC. The chain uses TRBV18 and TRBJ2-5, with TRBD2 matching 14 bases. From germline, CDR1 is KGHSH and CDR2 LQKENI. Trimming at V came to 2 bases and at J to 7 bases, leaving 6 bases not matched to a gene. This CDR3 has 16 residues. Full variable domain (missing parts from reference TRBV18 and TRBJ2-5): NAGVMQNPRHLVRRRGQEARLRCSPMKGHSHVYWYRQLPEEGLKFMVYLQKENIIDESGMPKERFSAEFPKEGPSILRIQQVVRGDSAAYFCASSPTGTSGRGTQYFGPGTRLLVL.

This chain uses TRBV15 with TRBJ1-1; no reliable D call. V was cut by 11 bases and J by 1 base, with 14 bases left in between. The CDR3 runs to 13 residues. The germline CDR1 and CDR2 sequences are LNHNV and YYDKDF (reference sequence). This CDR3 is CAVKLTTNTEAFF. The CDR3 DNA reads TGTGCCGTCAAACTGACGACGAACACTGAAGCTTTCTTT.

V and J are TRBV2 and TRBJ1-4; maybe TRBD1 (5 bases). Trimming took off 0 bases at V and 7 bases at J, with 15 bases between the two ends. Germline V gene data show CDR1 as SNHLY and CDR2 as FYNNEI. The CDR3 runs 16 residues. The CDR3 DNA reads TGTGCCAGCAGTGAAGCGGGGAGGGGTAGGAGTGAAAAACTGTTTTTT. It specifies CASSEAGRGRSEKLFF.

This clone was observed once. The chain carries TRBV9 and TRBJ2-1, with 13 nucleotides matching TRBD2. The V segment lost 3 bases and the J segment 10 bases; nucleotides outside the gene matches: 10. This CDR3 contains 16 residues. In germline, CDR1 is SGDLS, CDR2 YYNGEE. This chain's CDR3 is CASSATGTSGKREQFF. CDR3 nucleotides: TGTGCCAGCAGCGCGACCGGGACTAGCGGGAAGAGGGAGCAGTTCTTC.

The rearrangement joins TRBV27 to TRBJ1-4, with 9 bases lining up with TRBD1. In germline, CDR1 is MNHEY, CDR2 SMNVEV (reference sequence). The ends lost 11 bases at V and 7 bases at J; junction bases unmatched: 5. The CDR3 runs to 12 residues. This chain's CDR3 is CAGTGSSEKLFF. The DNA of the CDR3 is TGTGCCGGGACAGGGTCTAGTGAAAAACTGTTTTTT. The full variable domain, rest sourced from reference TRBV27 and TRBJ1-4, is EAQVTQNPRYLITVTGKKLTVTCSQNMNHEYMSWYRQDPGLGLRQIYYSMNVEVTDKGDVPEGYKVSRKEKRNFPLILESPSPNQTSLYFCAGTGSSEKLFFGSGTQLSVL.

CDR3 DNA: TGCAGCGTTGAAGGGGGACTAGGGGTGAATGAGCAGTTCTTC. It yields the protein CSVEGGLGVNEQFF. The chain employs TRBV29-1 and TRBJ2-1; 8 bases agree with TRBD2. Germline CDR1 SQVTM, CDR2 ANQGSEA. V dropped 1 base and J dropped 7; count of bases not matched to a gene: 6. The CDR3 covers 14 residues.

The CDR3 sequence: CASSQQWDSGYGYTF. The CDR3 coding sequence is TGTGCCAGCAGCCAACAGTGGGACAGCGGCTATGGCTACACCTTC. This chain links TRBV4-2 with TRBJ1-2; 7 nucleotides agree with TRBD1. Trimming cost V 2 bases and J 4 bases; bases outside gene matches: 7. CDR1 and CDR2 from the germline V gene are LGHNA and YNFKEQ. The CDR3 is made up of 15 amino acids.

The J gene is TRBJ1-6, the V gene TRBV5-1, with D maybe TRBD1 (5 bases). CDR1 and CDR2 (germline): SGHRS, YFSETQ. Trimming removed 4 bases at V and 4 bases at J, with 12 bases between. There are 15 residues in the CDR3. CDR3 DNA sequence: TGCGCCAGCAGCCCTGAGACAGTGTATAATTCACCCCTCCACTTT. It codes for CASSPETVYNSPLHF.

This clone came up once. J is TRBJ1-2 and V is TRBV5-1; D unresolved. V was shortened by 0 bases and J by 5 bases, with 8 bases between the two germline ends. Germline V gene data show CDR1 as SGHRS and CDR2 as YFSETQ. The CDR3 has 13 amino acids. CDR3 nucleotide sequence: TGCGCCAGCAGCTTGGTTGGAATTTATGGCTACACCTTC. Its protein product is CASSLVGIYGYTF.

In DNA, the CDR3 is TGTGCCAGCATCGACCGGCAGGGGTTCACCGGGGAGCTGTTTTTT. Its protein is CASIDRQGFTGELFF. J is TRBJ2-2 and V is TRBV7-2; weak D call: TRBD1 (6 bases). V lost 7 bases and J lost 4, with 16 bases in between. The CDR3 totals 15 residues. Germline CDR1 is SGHTA and CDR2 is FQGNSA. Combining the CDR3 with reference TRBV7-2 and TRBJ2-2 gives the whole variable domain GAGVSQSPSNKVTEKGKDVELRCDPISGHTALYWYRQSLGQGLEFLIYFQGNSAPDKSGLPSDRFSAERTGGSVSTLTIQRTQQEDSAVYLCASIDRQGFTGELFFGEGSRLTVL.

In its sample, this clone was seen once. The chain has TRBV19 and TRBJ2-5, with D unresolved. CDR3 length: 13 residues. V was pared by 7 bases and J by 2 bases, with 11 bases between. The germline V gene encodes CDR1 LNHDA and CDR2 SQIVND (reference sequence). DNA for the CDR3: TGTGCCAGTAAGGCGAGGATTCAAGAGACCCAGTACTTC. It encodes CASKARIQETQYF.

The chain couples TRBV6-5 to TRBJ2-5, with a tentative D call TRBD2 (6 bases). Trimming removed 6 bases at V and 2 bases at J, with 13 bases between. The CDR3 loop spans 14 amino acids. Per germline, CDR1 MNHEY and CDR2 SVGAGI. Here the CDR3 reads CASSLGLMQETQYF. CDR3 DNA: TGTGCCAGCAGCCTGGGACTTATGCAAGAGACCCAGTACTTC.

The V gene is TRBV6-5, the J gene TRBJ2-7; TRBD1 agrees at 7 bases. J was trimmed by 4 bases and V by 6 bases; bases with no gene match: 6. Germline CDR1 and CDR2: MNHEY and SVGAGI. The length of the CDR3 is 13 residues. Written as DNA, the CDR3 is TGTGCCAGCAGCCTGGACAGGCCTTACGAGCAGTACTTC. Encoded protein: CASSLDRPYEQYF.

V gene TRBV5-5 combines with J gene TRBJ2-5; the match to TRBD2 covers 8 bases. Germline V gene data show CDR1 as SGHKS and CDR2 as YYEKEE (reference sequence). V dropped 5 bases and J dropped 3; count of bases not matched to a gene: 3. The CDR3 runs 13 residues. CDR3 sequence (DNA): TGTGCCAGCAGTCGAGCGGGGGAAGAGACCCAGTACTTC. Its protein is CASSRAGEETQYF.

The V gene is TRBV24-1, the J gene TRBJ2-1; 9 bases match TRBD2. Germline V gene data show CDR1 as KGHDR and CDR2 as SFDVKD. The CDR3 loop spans 14 amino acids. J gave up 6 bases and V 8 bases, and 7 bases lay outside the gene matches. The CDR3 DNA sequence: TGTGCCACCACAAGCGGGGGGATCCCCAATGAGCAGTTCTTC. Translated: CATTSGGIPNEQFF.

The chain has TRBV11-1 and TRBJ2-1; D could derive from TRBD1 or TRBD2 (5 bases each). CDR1 and CDR2 (germline): SGHAT, FQDESV (reference sequence). V was trimmed by 3 bases and J by 1 base, leaving 10 bases between them. CDR3 length: 15 amino acids. CDR3 DNA sequence: TGTGCCAGCAGCTTCGGGACCAAGTCCTACAATGAGCAGTTCTTC. Protein product: CASSFGTKSYNEQFF.

This clone was detected a few times. The genes are TRBV9 and TRBJ2-2; 14 bases are shared with TRBD2. The germline V gene encodes CDR1 SGDLS and CDR2 YYNGEE. The CDR3 is 18 residues long. V lost 1 base to trimming and J lost 4 bases; unmatched junction nucleotides: 6. This chain's CDR3 is CASSVRLAGGPGTGELFF. The CDR3 nucleotides are TGTGCCAGCAGCGTACGACTAGCGGGAGGGCCGGGCACCGGGGAGCTGTTTTTT.

This chain uses TRBV13 with TRBJ2-4; no clear D gene. CDR3 length equals 12 residues. The germline CDR1 and CDR2 sequences are PRHDT and FYEKMQ (reference sequence). Trimming pared 2 bases from V and 2 bases from J, leaving 1 base between. The CDR3 region has the DNA TGTGCCAGCAGCTTAACCAAAAACATTCAGTACTTC. Amino acid sequence: CASSLTKNIQYF.

The chain couples TRBV29-1 to TRBJ2-5, with TRBD2 matching over 8 bases. From germline, CDR1 is SQVTM and CDR2 ANQGSEA. The CDR3 consists of 15 residues. V dropped 4 bases and J dropped 2; count of bases not matched to a gene: 9. The CDR3 protein is CSVGRSGSGQETQYF. The CDR3 bases are TGCAGCGTTGGGCGGAGCGGGAGTGGACAAGAGACCCAGTACTTC.